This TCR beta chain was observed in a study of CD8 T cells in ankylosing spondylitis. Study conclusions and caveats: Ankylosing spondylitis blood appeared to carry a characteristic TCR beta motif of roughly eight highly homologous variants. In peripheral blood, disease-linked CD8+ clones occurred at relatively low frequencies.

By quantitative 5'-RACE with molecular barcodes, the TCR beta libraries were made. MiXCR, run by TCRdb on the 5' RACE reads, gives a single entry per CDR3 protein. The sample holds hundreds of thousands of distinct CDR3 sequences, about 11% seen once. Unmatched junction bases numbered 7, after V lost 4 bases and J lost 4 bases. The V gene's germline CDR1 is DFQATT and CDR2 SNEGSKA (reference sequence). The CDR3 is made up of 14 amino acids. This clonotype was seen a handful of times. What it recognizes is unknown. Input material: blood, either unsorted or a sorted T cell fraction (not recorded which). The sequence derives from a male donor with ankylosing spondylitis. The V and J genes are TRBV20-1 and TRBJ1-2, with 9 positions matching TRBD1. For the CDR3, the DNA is TGCAGTGCTACGTCACAGGGGGCAGGCTATGGCTACACCTTC. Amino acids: CSATSQGAGYGYTF.